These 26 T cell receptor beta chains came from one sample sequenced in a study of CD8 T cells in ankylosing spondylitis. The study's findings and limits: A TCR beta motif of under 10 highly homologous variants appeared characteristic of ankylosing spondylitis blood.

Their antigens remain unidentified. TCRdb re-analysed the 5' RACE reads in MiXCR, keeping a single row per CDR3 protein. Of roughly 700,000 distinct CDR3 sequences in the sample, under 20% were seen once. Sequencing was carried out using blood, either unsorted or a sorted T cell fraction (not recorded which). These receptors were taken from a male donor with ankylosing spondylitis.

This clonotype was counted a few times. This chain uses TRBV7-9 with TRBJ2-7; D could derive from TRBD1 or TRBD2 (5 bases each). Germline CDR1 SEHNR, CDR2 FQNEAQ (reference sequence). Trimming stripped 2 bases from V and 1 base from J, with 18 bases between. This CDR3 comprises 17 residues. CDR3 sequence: CASSLFQSGAQSYEQYF. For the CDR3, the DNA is TGTGCCAGCAGCTTATTTCAGTCCGGGGCCCAATCCTACGAGCAGTACTTC.

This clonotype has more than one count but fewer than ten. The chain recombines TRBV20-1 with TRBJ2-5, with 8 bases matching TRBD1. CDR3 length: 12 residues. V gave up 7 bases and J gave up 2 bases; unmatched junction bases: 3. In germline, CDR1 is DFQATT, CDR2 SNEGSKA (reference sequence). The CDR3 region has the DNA TGCAGTGTTACAGGGGGACAAGAGACCCAGTACTTC. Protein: CSVTGGQETQYF.

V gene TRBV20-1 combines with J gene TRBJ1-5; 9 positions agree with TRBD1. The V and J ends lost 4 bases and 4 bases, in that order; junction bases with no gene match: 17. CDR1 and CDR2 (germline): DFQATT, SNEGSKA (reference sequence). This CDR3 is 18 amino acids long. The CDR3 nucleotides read TGCAGTGCTACCCTAATACAGGGGGCGCAGTATGGTAATCAGCCCCAGCATTTT. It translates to CSATLIQGAQYGNQPQHF.

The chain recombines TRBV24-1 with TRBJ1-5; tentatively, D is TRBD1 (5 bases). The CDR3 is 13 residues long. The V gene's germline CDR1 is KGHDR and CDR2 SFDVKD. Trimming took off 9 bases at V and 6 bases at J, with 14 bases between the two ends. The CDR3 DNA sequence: TGTGCCACCGGGGCAAAGGGAGGTCAGCCCCAGCATTTT. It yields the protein CATGAKGGQPQHF.

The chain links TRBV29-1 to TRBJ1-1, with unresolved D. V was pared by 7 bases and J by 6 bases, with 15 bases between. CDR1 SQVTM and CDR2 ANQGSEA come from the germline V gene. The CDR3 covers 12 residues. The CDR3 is CSASPSGAEAFF. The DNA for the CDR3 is TGCAGCGCCTCCCCATCCGGGGCTGAAGCTTTCTTT.

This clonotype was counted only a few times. CDR3 amino acids: CASSPGQGPSEQYF. The CDR3 DNA is TGTGCCAGCTCACCAGGACAGGGGCCTTCCGAGCAGTACTTC. The genes are TRBV18 and TRBJ2-7, with 9 positions matching TRBD1. Per the germline V gene, CDR1 is KGHSH and CDR2 is LQKENI. CDR3 length equals 14 residues. V gave up 2 bases and J gave up 6 bases; unmatched junction bases: 5.

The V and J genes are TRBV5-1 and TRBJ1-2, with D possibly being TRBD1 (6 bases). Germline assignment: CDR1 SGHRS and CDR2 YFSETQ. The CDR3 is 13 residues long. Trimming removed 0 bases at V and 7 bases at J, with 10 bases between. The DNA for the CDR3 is TGCGCCAGCAGCTTGGCAGGGGAGTTTGGCTACACCTTC. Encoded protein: CASSLAGEFGYTF.

CDR3 DNA: TGTGCCAGCAACCCGGAGGTCGGAGGGGATGGCGGGGAGCTGTTTTTT. Protein sequence: CASNPEVGGDGGELFF. The chain joins TRBV12-3 or TRBV12-4 to TRBJ2-2; the D gene is possibly TRBD2 (6 bases). With 7 bases removed from V and 7 bases from J, the gap between germline ends came to 22 bases. The CDR3 extends over 16 amino acids.

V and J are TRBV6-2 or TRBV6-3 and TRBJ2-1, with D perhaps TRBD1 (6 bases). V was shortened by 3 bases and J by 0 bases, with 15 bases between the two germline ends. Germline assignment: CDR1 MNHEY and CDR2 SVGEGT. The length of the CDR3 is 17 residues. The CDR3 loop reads CASSYYRQGGSYNEQFF. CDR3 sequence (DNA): TGTGCCAGCAGTTATTACAGGCAAGGGGGCTCCTACAATGAGCAGTTCTTC.

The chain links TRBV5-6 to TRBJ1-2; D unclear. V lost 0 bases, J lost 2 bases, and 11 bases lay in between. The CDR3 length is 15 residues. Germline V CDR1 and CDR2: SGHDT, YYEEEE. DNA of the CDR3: TGTGCCAGCAGCTTGGTAATCCCGGAAAACTATGGCTACACCTTC. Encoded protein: CASSLVIPENYGYTF.

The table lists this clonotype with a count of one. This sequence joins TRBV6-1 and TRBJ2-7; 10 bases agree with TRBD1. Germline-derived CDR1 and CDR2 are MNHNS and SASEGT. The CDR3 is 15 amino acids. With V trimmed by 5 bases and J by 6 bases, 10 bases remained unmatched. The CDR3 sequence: CASSRTGTGATEQYF. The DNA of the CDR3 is TGTGCCAGCAGTCGTACCGGGACAGGGGCTACCGAGCAGTACTTC.

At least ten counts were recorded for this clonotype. The CDR3 region is CASSLVLSRQETQYF. CDR3 DNA: TGTGCCAGCAGCTTAGTTCTCAGTAGACAAGAGACCCAGTACTTC. The V and J genes are TRBV7-2 and TRBJ2-5; D remains unclear. Trimming removed 1 base from V and 2 bases from J, with 11 bases in between. The CDR3 contains 15 residues. In germline, CDR1 is SGHTA, CDR2 FQGNSA.

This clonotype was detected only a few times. CDR3 protein: CASSPGGGRVYNEQFF. CDR3 DNA: TGCGCCAGCAGCCCTGGAGGCGGGAGGGTCTACAATGAGCAGTTCTTC. This chain joins TRBV5-1 and TRBJ2-1, with 9 bases fitting TRBD2. Germline assignment: CDR1 SGHRS and CDR2 YFSETQ. Trimming removed 4 bases from V and 3 bases from J; junction bases left unmatched: 8. The CDR3 runs to 16 residues.

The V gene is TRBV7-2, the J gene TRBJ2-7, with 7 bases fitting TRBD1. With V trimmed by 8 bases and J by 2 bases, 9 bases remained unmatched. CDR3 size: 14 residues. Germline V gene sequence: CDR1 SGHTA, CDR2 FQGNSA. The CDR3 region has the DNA TGTGCCAGCGTGGAGGCAGGGGGTGCCTACGAGCAGTACTTC. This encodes CASVEAGGAYEQYF. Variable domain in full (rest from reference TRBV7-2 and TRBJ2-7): GAGVSQSPSNKVTEKGKDVELRCDPISGHTALYWYRQSLGQGLEFLIYFQGNSAPDKSGLPSDRFSAERTGGSVSTLTIQRTQQEDSAVYLCASVEAGGAYEQYFGPGTRLTVT.

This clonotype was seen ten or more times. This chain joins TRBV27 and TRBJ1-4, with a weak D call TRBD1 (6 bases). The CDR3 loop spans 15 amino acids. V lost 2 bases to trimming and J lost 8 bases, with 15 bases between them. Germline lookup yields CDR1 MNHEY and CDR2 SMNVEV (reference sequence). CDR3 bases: TGTGCCAGCAGTTTAGGGGGGGCGCCGGGGGAAAAACTGTTTTTT. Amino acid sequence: CASSLGGAPGEKLFF.

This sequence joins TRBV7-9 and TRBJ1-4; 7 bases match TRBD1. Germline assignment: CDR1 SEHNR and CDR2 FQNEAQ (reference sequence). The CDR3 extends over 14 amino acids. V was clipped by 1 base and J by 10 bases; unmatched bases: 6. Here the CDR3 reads CASSLELGGGKLFF. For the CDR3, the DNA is TGTGCCAGCAGCTTAGAGCTAGGGGGCGGAAAACTGTTTTTT. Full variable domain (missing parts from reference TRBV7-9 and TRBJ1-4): DTGVSQNPRHKITKRGQNVTFRCDPISEHNRLYWYRQTLGQGPEFLTYFQNEAQLEKSRLLSDRFSAERPKGSFSTLEIQRTEQGDSAMYLCASSLELGGGKLFFGSGTQLSVL.

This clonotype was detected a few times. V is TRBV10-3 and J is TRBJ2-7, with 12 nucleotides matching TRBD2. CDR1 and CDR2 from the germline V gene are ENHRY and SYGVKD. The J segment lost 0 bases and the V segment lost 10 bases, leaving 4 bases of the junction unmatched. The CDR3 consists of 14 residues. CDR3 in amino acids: CATQTSGSSYEQYF. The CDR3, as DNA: TGTGCCACGCAGACTAGCGGGAGCTCCTACGAGCAGTACTTC.

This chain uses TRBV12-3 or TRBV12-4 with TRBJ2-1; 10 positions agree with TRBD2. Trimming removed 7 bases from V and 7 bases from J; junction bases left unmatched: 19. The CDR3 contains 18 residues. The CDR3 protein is CASTLGVASGSVSNEQFF. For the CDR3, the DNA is TGTGCCAGCACCCTTGGGGTCGCTAGCGGGAGTGTGAGTAATGAGCAGTTCTTC.

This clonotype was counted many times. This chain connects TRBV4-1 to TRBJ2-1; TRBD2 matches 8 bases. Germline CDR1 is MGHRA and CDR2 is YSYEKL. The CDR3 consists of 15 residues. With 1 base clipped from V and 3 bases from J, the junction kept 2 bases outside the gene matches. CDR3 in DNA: TGCGCCAGCAGCCAAGGCCGGGGGGGCTACAATGAGCAGTTCTTC. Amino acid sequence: CASSQGRGGYNEQFF.

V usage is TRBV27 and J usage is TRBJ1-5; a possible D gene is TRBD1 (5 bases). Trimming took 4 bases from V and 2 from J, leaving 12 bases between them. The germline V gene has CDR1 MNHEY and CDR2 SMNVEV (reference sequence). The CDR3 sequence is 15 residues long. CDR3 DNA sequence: TGTGCCAGCAGTTCGATGGGGCCGGGCAATCAGCCCCAGCATTTT. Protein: CASSSMGPGNQPQHF.

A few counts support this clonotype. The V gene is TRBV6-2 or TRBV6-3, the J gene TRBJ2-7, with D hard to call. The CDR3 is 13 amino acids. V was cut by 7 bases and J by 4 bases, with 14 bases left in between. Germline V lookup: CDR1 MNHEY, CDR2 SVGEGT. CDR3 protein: CASTGSKRYEQYF. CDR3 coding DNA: TGTGCCAGCACCGGGTCAAAAAGGTACGAGCAGTACTTC.

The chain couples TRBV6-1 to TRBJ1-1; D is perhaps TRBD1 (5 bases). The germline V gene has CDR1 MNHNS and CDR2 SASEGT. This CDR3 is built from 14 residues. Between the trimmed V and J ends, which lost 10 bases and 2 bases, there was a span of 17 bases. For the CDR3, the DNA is TGTGCCACCTTCCCGGGGGGAACCAACACTGAAGCTTTCTTT. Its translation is CATFPGGTNTEAFF.

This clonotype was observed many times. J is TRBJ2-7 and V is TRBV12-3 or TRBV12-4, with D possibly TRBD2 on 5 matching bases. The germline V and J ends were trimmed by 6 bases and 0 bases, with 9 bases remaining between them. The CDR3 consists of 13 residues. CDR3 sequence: CASSPGVSYEQYF. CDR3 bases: TGTGCCAGCAGCCCCGGGGTCTCCTACGAGCAGTACTTC.

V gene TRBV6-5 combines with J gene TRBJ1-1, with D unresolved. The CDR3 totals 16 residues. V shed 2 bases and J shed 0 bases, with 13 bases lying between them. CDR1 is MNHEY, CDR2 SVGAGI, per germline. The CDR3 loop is CASSYDFGGLNTEAFF. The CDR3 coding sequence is TGTGCCAGCAGTTACGACTTCGGAGGGCTGAACACTGAAGCTTTCTTT.

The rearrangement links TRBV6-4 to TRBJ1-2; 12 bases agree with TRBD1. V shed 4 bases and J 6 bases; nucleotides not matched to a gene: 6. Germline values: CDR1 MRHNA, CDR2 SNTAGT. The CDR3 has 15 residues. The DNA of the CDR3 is TGTGCCAGCAGTGCCCCGGGACAGGGGGCTGATGGCTACACCTTC. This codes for CASSAPGQGADGYTF.

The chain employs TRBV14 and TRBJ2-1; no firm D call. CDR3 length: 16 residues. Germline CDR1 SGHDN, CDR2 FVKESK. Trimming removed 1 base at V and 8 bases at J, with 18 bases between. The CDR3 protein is CASSQVSGSRSDEQFF. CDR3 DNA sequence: TGTGCCAGCAGCCAAGTCAGTGGCAGCCGATCCGATGAGCAGTTCTTC.